Listed here are 25 T cell receptor beta chains from one sample, sequenced in a study of blood T cells in healthy people across ages. Sample-barcoded 5' priming and a J-beta primer mix drove a second PCR of roughly 6 to 12 cycles. Using its own MiXCR run on the 5' RACE reads, TCRdb lists one record per CDR3 protein. The data contain under 1,000,000 distinct CDR3 sequences, roughly 34% of them seen just once; the ten biggest clones take up 10% to 15%. The sequenced material came from blood. These receptors were obtained from a man in his late teens or twenties in good health.

This clonotype has a handful of counts. The V and J genes are TRBV7-2 and TRBJ2-3; D gene uncertain. The CDR3 covers 14 residues. Trimming left V 5 bases short and J 4 bases short, with 13 bases between. The germline gives CDR1 SGHTA, CDR2 FQGNSA. This CDR3 reads CASSAVPAADTQYF. The CDR3 DNA reads as TGTGCCAGCAGCGCGGTTCCGGCCGCAGATACGCAGTATTTT.

The gene calls are TRBV20-1 and TRBJ2-5; maybe TRBD1 (6 bases). CDR1 DFQATT and CDR2 SNEGSKA come from the germline V gene (reference sequence). Trimming took off 3 bases at V and 10 bases at J, with 18 bases between the two ends. This CDR3 has 13 residues. This CDR3 reads CSASLQGSFIQYF. CDR3 nucleotide sequence: TGCAGTGCTAGCCTACAGGGATCTTTTATCCAGTACTTC.

This clonotype was detected ten times or more. The chain links TRBV6-2 or TRBV6-3 to TRBJ1-5, with TRBD1 matching over 9 bases. The CDR3 length is 16 residues. Germline CDR1 and CDR2: MNHEY and SVGEGT. J lost 6 bases, V lost 6 bases, and 12 bases had no gene match. The CDR3 sequence is CASSRIQGAKGQPQHF. The DNA for the CDR3 is TGTGCCAGCAGCCGGATACAGGGGGCTAAGGGTCAGCCCCAGCATTTT.

This clonotype was detected many times. The rearrangement links TRBV7-2 to TRBJ2-4, with D perhaps being TRBD1 or TRBD2 (5 bases each). The tail of the sequence fits TRBJ2-7 better, so the J call may be wrong. CDR3 length: 14 amino acids. Looked up from germline, CDR1 is SGHTA and CDR2 is FQGNSA. The CDR3 DNA sequence: TGTGCCAGCAGCTTATCCGGGGCGGTCTACGAGCAGTACTTC. As protein: CASSLSGAVYEQYF.

This clonotype appeared once. This chain connects TRBV20-1 to TRBJ2-7, with TRBD2 identical over 15 bases. The V gene's germline CDR1 is DFQATT and CDR2 SNEGSKA (reference sequence). The CDR3 consists of 17 residues. V lost 6 bases and J lost 0; bases outside the gene matches: 9. CDR3 loop: CSAPGTSGGYHSYEQYF. In nucleotides, the CDR3 is TGCAGTGCCCCTGGGACTAGCGGGGGGTACCACTCCTACGAGCAGTACTTC.

In its sample, this clonotype was seen a few times. The chain recombines TRBV7-2 with TRBJ2-1; 8 nucleotides line up with TRBD1. The DNA end favors TRBJ2-7, so the J call may be wrong. Germline CDR1 SGHTA, CDR2 FQGNSA. The CDR3 is made up of 18 amino acids. CDR3 protein: CASSFFRTGPRTYNEQYF. The CDR3 DNA reads as TGTGCCAGCAGCTTTTTTAGGACAGGGCCTAGGACGTACAATGAGCAGTACTTC.

The J gene is TRBJ1-3, the V gene TRBV5-5; TRBD1 matches at 9 bases. This CDR3 region has 17 residues. Germline trimming cut 1 base from V and 3 bases from J; bases unmatched to any gene: 8. Per the germline V gene, CDR1 is SGHKS and CDR2 is YYEKEE (reference sequence). The CDR3 DNA reads TGTGCCAGCAGCTTGTGGGGGGACAGGGAGATTGGAAACACCATATATTTT. Translating gives CASSLWGDREIGNTIYF.

The genes are TRBV4-3 and TRBJ2-7, with D possibly matching TRBD2 (6 bases). This CDR3 is 14 amino acids long. The V gene's germline CDR1 is LGHNA and CDR2 YSLEER. The V gene lost 3 bases and the J gene lost 4 bases, with 13 bases spanning the gap. For the CDR3, the DNA is TGCGCCAGCAGCCAGGGCAGGGAGGTTTACGAGCAGTACTTC. Its translation is CASSQGREVYEQYF.

The chain has TRBV12-3 or TRBV12-4 and TRBJ2-5, with unresolved D. The end of the DNA fits TRBJ2-1 better, so the J call may be wrong. The CDR3 covers 12 residues. The CDR3: CASSQIQETQFF. DNA of the CDR3: TGTGCCAGCAGTCAGATCCAAGAGACCCAGTTCTTC.

Concerning this clonotype: This clone may be a read error of a much larger clone one base away. This chain uses TRBV6-2 or TRBV6-3 with TRBJ1-5; D gene unclear. The germline V gene encodes CDR1 MNHEY and CDR2 SVGEGT. The CDR3 is 14 residues long. The CDR3, as DNA: TGTGCCAGCAGTTACAGGGCCTCCAATCAGCTCCAGCATTTT. It yields the protein CASSYRASNQLQHF.

The chain employs TRBV7-9 and TRBJ2-3; 8 bases are a match to TRBD2. Germline V gene lookup returns CDR1 SEHNR and CDR2 FQNEAQ (reference sequence). V lost 5 bases to trimming and J lost 2 bases; unmatched junction nucleotides: 9. The CDR3 has 16 residues. The CDR3 protein is CASSNGVAGITDTQYF. The CDR3 coding sequence is TGTGCCAGCAGCAACGGGGTAGCGGGGATCACAGATACGCAGTATTTT.

A single count supports this clonotype. V and J are TRBV6-2 or TRBV6-3 and TRBJ1-5; weak D call: TRBD1 (5 bases). Trimming shortened V by 9 bases and J by 8 bases, and 14 bases separated the two germline ends. Per germline, CDR1 MNHEY and CDR2 SVGEGT. This CDR3 is built from 12 residues. The DNA for the CDR3 is TGTGCCAGTCGGGACGGCGGTAAGCCCCAGCATTTT. Protein: CASRDGGKPQHF.

CDR3: CASSQEGIRADNEQFF. CDR3 DNA: TGCGCCAGCAGCCAAGAAGGGATAAGAGCGGACAATGAGCAGTTCTTC. This chain joins TRBV4-1 and TRBJ2-1, with D possibly being TRBD2 (5 bases). V shed 0 bases and J shed 5 bases, with 14 bases lying between them. This CDR3 is built from 16 residues. Per the germline V gene, CDR1 is MGHRA and CDR2 is YSYEKL.

This sequence joins TRBV27 and TRBJ2-4; D not certain. The CDR3 loop spans 13 amino acids. Germline values: CDR1 MNHEY, CDR2 SMNVEV (reference sequence). V lost 3 bases, J lost 13 bases, and 16 bases lay in between. The CDR3 DNA follows: TGTGCCAGCAGTTTTAGGCCGTCGCTGGAGCAGTACTTC. Translated, it gives CASSFRPSLEQYF.

This clonotype came up a few times. The CDR3 bases are TGTGCCAGCAGTTCAAATACCCAGGGGGCCGGTGAGCAGTTCTTC. Amino acids: CASSSNTQGAGEQFF. The rearrangement links TRBV12-3 or TRBV12-4 to TRBJ2-1; 8 nucleotides agree with TRBD1. The CDR3 loop spans 15 amino acids. After removal of 4 bases from V and 9 bases from J, the junction contained 11 bases not matched to a gene.

The CDR3 DNA follows: TGTGCCACCGGGACTAGCGGGGGGGCCATAGATACGCAGTATTTT. Its protein is CATGTSGGAIDTQYF. The chain employs TRBV10-3 and TRBJ2-3; 16 bases align to TRBD2. The V gene's germline CDR1 is ENHRY and CDR2 SYGVKD. Trimming took 10 bases from V and 5 from J; bases not matched to a gene: 6. The CDR3 spans 15 residues.

With respect to this clonotype: The junction and the germline gene differ at one end; a read error may be behind it. The V gene is TRBV4-1, the J gene TRBJ2-1, with 9 bases identical to TRBD2. The CDR3 length is 17 residues. Germline lookup yields CDR1 MGHRA and CDR2 YSYEKL. CDR3 sequence: CASTQDGGSGGPGEQFF. In DNA form, the CDR3 reads TGCGCCAGCACCCAAGATGGGGGTAGCGGGGGTCCCGGGGAGCAGTTCTTC.

CDR3 in DNA: TGTGCCAGCACCCCCGACAGCAGCAATCAGCCCCAGCATTTT. It codes for CASTPDSSNQPQHF. This chain joins TRBV28 and TRBJ1-5; D might be TRBD1 (5 bases). The CDR3 contains 14 residues. Germline V gene lookup returns CDR1 MDHEN and CDR2 SYDVKM. With 7 bases removed from V and 1 base from J, the gap between germline ends came to 11 bases.

This clonotype was seen more than once but under ten times. The rearrangement links TRBV7-9 to TRBJ2-1, with TRBD2 as a possible D gene (6 bases). The CDR3 contains 15 residues. V dropped 5 bases and J dropped 1 base, with 12 bases sitting between them. CDR1 and CDR2 (germline): SEHNR, FQNEAQ (reference sequence). The CDR3 sequence is CASSLGTESYNEQFF. The DNA for the CDR3 is TGTGCCAGCAGCCTCGGGACTGAGTCCTACAATGAGCAGTTCTTC.

This clonotype showed up just a few times. J is TRBJ2-1 and V is TRBV20-1; 10 nucleotides agree with TRBD1. The trim removed 3 bases at V and 3 bases at J, leaving 5 bases unmatched. The CDR3 runs to 15 residues. CDR1 DFQATT and CDR2 SNEGSKA come from the germline V gene (reference sequence). DNA of the CDR3: TGCAGTGCTAGGCCCGGGACAGGGGTCTACAATGAGCAGTTCTTC. This sequence encodes CSARPGTGVYNEQFF.

As concerns this clonotype: A read error is possible here, since a much larger clone lies one base away. The chain combines TRBV20-1 with TRBJ2-3, with D possibly TRBD2 on 5 matching bases. The CDR3 contains 16 residues. V lost 5 bases to trimming and J lost 0 bases, with 18 bases between them. Germline loops: CDR1 DFQATT, CDR2 SNEGSKA (reference sequence). The CDR3 sequence is CSAGPYREQSTDTQYF. The CDR3 region has the DNA TGCAGTGCTGGGCCTTATAGGGAGCAGAGCACAGATACGCAGTATTTT.

The chain links TRBV7-9 to TRBJ1-4, with D tentatively TRBD1 (5 bases). Trimming took 5 bases from V and 7 from J, leaving 14 bases between them. This CDR3 comprises 14 residues. In germline, CDR1 is SEHNR, CDR2 FQNEAQ (reference sequence). In DNA form, the CDR3 reads TGTGCCAGCAGCATAGGACGGGGCACTGAAAAACTGTTTTTT. It is translated as CASSIGRGTEKLFF.

In the case of this clonotype: One junction end disagrees with the germline gene, perhaps due to a read error. V gene TRBV12-3 or TRBV12-4 combines with J gene TRBJ2-5; the D is unclear. The length of the CDR3 is 12 residues. The CDR3 loop reads CASRLGRETQYF. CDR3 bases: TGTGCCAGCAGGTTAGGACGCGAGACCCAGTACTTC.

This clonotype was detected many times. This rearrangement joins TRBV5-1 to TRBJ2-1; 9 nucleotides match TRBD2. The CDR3 totals 15 residues. Germline V lookup: CDR1 SGHRS, CDR2 YFSETQ. V was clipped by 3 bases and J by 6 bases; unmatched bases: 7. The DNA for the CDR3 is TGCGCCAGCAGCTCCGGGACTAGCCTGACCAATGAGCAGTTCTTC. It specifies CASSSGTSLTNEQFF.

This clonotype occurred a few times. The genes are TRBV9 and TRBJ2-7; 9 bases match TRBD2. Losses at the gene ends were 0 bases for V and 1 base for J; bases not matched to a gene: 2. The CDR3 totals 15 residues. The V gene's germline CDR1 is SGDLS and CDR2 YYNGEE. The CDR3 reads CASSVGLAESYEQYF. CDR3 bases: TGTGCCAGCAGCGTAGGACTAGCGGAATCCTACGAGCAGTACTTC.